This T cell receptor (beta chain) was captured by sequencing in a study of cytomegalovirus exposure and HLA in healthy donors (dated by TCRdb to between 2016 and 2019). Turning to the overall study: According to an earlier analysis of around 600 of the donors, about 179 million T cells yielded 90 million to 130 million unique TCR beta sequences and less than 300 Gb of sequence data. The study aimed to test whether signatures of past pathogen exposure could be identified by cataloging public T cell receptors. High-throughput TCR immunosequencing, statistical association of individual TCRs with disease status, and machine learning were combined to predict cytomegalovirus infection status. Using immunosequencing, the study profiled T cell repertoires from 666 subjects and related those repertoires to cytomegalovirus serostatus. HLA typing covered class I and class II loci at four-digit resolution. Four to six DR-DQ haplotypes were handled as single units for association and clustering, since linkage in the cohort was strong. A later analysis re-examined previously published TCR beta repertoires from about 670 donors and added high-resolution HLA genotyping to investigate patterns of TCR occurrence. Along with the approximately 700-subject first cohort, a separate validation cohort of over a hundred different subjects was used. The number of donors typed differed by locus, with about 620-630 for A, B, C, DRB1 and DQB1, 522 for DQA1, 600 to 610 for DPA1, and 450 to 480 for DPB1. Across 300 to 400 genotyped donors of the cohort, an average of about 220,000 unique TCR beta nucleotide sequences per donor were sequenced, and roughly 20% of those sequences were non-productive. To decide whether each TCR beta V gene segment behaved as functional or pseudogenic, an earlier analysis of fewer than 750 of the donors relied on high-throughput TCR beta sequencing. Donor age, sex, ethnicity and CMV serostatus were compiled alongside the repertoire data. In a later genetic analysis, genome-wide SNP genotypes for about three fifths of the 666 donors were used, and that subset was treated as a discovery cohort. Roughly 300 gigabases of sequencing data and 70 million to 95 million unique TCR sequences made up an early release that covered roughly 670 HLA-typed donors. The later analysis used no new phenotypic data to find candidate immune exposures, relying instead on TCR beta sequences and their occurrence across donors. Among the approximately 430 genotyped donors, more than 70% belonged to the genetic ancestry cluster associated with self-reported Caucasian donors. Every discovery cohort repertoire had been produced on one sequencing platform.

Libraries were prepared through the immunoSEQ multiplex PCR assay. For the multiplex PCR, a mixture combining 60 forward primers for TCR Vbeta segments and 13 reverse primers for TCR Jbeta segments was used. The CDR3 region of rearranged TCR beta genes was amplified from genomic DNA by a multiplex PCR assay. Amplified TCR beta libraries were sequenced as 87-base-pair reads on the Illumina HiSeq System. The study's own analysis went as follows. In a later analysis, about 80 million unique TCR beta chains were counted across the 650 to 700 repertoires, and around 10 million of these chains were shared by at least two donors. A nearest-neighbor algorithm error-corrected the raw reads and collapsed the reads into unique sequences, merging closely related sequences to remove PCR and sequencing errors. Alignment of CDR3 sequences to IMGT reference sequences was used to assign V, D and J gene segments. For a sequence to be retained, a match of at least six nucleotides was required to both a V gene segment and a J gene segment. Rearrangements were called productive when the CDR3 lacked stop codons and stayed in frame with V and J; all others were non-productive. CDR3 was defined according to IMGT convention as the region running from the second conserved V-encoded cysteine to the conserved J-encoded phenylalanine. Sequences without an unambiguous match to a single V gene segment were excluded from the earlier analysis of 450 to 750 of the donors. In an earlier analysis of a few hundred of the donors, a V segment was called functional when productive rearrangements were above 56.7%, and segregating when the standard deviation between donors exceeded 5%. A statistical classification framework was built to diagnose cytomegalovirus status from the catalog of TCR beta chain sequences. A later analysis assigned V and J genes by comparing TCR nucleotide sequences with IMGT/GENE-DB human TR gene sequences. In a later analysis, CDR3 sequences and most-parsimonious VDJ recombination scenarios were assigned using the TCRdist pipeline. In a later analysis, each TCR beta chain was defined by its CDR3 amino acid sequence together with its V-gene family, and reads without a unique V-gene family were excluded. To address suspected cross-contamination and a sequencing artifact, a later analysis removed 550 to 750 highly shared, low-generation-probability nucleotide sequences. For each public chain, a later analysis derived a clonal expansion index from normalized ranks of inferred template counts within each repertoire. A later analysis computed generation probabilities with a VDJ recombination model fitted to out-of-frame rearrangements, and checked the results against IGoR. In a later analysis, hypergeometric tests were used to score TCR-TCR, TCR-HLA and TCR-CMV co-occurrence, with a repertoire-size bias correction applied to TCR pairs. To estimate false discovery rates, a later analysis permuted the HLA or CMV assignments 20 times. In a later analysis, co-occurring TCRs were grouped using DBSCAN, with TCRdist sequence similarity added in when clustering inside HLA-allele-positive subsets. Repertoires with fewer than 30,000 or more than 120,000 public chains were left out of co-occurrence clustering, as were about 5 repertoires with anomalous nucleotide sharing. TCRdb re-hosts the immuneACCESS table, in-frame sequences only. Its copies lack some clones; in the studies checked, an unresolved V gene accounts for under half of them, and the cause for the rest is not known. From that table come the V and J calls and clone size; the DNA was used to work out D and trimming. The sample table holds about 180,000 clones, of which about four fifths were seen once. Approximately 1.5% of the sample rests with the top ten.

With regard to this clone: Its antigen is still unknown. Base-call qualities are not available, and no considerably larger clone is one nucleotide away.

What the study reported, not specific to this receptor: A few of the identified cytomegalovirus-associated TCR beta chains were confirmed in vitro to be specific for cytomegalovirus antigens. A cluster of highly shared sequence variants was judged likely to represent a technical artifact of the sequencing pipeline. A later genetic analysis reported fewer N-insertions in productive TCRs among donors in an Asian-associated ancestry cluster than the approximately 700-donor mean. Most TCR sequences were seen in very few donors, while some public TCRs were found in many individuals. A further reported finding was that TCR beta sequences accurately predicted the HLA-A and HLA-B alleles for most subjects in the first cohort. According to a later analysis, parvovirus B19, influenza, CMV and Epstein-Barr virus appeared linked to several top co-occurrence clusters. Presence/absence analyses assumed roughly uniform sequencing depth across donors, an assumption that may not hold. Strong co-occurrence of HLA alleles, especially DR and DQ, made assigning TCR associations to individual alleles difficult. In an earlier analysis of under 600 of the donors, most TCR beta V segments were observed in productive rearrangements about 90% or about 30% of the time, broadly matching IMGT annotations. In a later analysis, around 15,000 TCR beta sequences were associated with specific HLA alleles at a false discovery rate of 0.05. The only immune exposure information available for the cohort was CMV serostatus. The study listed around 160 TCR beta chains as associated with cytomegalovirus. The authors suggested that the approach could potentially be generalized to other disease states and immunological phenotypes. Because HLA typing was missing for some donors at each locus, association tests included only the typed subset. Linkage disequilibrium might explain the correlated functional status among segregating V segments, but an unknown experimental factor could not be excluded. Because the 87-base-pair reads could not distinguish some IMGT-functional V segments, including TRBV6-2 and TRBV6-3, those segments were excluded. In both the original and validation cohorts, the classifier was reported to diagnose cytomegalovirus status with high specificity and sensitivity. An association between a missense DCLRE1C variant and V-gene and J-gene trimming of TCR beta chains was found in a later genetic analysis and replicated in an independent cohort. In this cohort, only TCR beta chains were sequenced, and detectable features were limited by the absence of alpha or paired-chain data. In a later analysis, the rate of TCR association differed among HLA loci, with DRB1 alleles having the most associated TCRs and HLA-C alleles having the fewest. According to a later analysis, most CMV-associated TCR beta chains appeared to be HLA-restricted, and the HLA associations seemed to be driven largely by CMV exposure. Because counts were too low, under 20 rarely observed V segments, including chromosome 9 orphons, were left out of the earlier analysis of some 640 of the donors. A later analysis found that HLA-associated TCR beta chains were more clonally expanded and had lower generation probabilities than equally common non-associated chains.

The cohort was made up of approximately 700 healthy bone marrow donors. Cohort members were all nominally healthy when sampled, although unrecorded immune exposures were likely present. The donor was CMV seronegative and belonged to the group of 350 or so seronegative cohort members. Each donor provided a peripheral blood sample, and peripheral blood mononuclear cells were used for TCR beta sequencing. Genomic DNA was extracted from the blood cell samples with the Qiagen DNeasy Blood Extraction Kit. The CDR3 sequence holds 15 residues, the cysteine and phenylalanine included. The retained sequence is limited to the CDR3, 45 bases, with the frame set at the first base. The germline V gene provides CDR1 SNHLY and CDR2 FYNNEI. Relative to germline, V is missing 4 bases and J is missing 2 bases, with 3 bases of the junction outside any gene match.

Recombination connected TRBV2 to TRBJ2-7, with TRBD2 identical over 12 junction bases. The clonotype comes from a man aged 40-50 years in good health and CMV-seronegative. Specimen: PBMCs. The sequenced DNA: TGTGCCAGCAGTGGGGCTAGCGGGAGGGCCTACGAGCAGTACTTC. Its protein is CASSGASGRAYEQYF.